This is a list of T cell receptor beta chains from one sample in a study of Ad26.COV2.S vaccination and SARS-CoV-2 variants. Profiled with immunoSEQ multiplex PCR; TCRdb holds only in-frame clones, not every one. Of 410,000 or so clones listed, more than 80% were seen once; the top ten hold 12%. This specimen was peripheral blood, taken in a trial of Ad26.COV2.S vaccine versus placebo. The receptors were sampled from a person between 18 and 65 years old who received the Ad26.COV2.S COVID-19 vaccine or a placebo. CDR3s include the opening cysteine and the closing phenylalanine or tryptophan. The D gene is left open where the match is weak. Clone size is not always given. Where it is, it says once, few, many or a class for expanded clones.

>TRBD1|TRBJ2-3|TRBV11-1|.
TGTGCCAGCAGCTACGGGACAGGGACTGAATCAGATACGCAGTATTTT
CASSYGTGTESDTQYF
>TRBD2|TRBJ2-4|TRBV3-1/TRBV3-2|.
TGTGCCAGCAGCCAAGACCGACTCAGGACTAGCGGGATCCCCATTCAGTACTTC
CASSQDRLRTSGIPIQYF
>.|TRBJ2-7|TRBV4-2|.
TGTGCCAGCAGCCAAGAAGGGACACTCGATTCCTACGAGCAGTACTTC
CASSQEGTLDSYEQYF
>.|TRBJ2-1|TRBV4-1|.
TGCGCCAGCAGCCAAGATAGCAGATCCTACAATGAGCAGTTCTTC
CASSQDSRSYNEQFF
>.|TRBJ2-1|TRBV7-2|.
TGTGCCAGCAGCCCCCCAATTCACGGTGAGCAGTTCTTC
CASSPPIHGEQFF
>.|TRBJ2-4|TRBV14|.
TGTGCCAGCAGCCATGGAGGCCAGGCCGGCATTCAGTACTTC
CASSHGGQAGIQYF
>.|TRBJ2-2|TRBV27|.
TGTGCCAGCAGCCCCAGGGTGGTTAGGGCGGCGGACACCGGGGAGCTGTTTTTT
CASSPRVVRAADTGELFF
>TRBD1|TRBJ1-2|TRBV7-9|.
TGTGCCAGCAGCTCCACAGGGACAGACGGCTACACCTTC
CASSSTGTDGYTF
>.|TRBJ2-5|TRBV21-1|.
TGTGCCAGCAGCCCCCGTAAGAGTCTAGGGTTTGAGACCCAGTACTTC
CASSPRKSLGFETQYF
>.|TRBJ2-5|TRBV28|.
TGTGCCAGCAGTTTAAGGAGACAGGCCCAAGAGACCCAGTACTTC
CASSLRRQAQETQYF
>TRBD1|TRBJ1-1|TRBV30|.
TGTGCCTGGAGTGGGACAGGGACGAACACTGAAGCTTTCTTT
CAWSGTGTNTEAFF
>.|TRBJ1-5|TRBV7-2|few
TGTGCCAGCAGCTTAGCGGCAGGCCAAAATCAGCCCCAGCATTTT
CASSLAAGQNQPQHF
>.|TRBJ2-1|TRBV5-6|.
TGTGCCAGCAGCTTGCCCGCACTGAGGTACAATGAGCAGTTCTTC
CASSLPALRYNEQFF
>.|TRBJ2-1|TRBV4-1|.
TGCGCCAGCAGCCAAGATCCCTCCCGCTCCTACAATGAGCAGTTCTTC
CASSQDPSRSYNEQFF
>.|TRBJ2-7|TRBV12-3/TRBV12-4|.
TGTGCCAGCAGAAACAGGCCCTCCTACGAGCAGTACTTC
CASRNRPSYEQYF
>TRBD2|TRBJ2-7|TRBV6-5|.
TGTGCCAGCAGTCAGGGACTAGCGGGGGGTTACGAGCAGTACTTC
CASSQGLAGGYEQYF
>.|TRBJ2-2|TRBV5-5|.
TGTGCCAGCAGCTTGAGGGCTGGGAACACCGGGGAGCTGTTTTTT
CASSLRAGNTGELFF
>.|TRBJ2-7|TRBV5-4|.
TGTGCCAGCAGCTTTCTGGGGGCAGGGGTTGAGCAGTACTTC
CASSFLGAGVEQYF
>.|TRBJ1-2|TRBV4-3|.
TGCGCCAGCAGCCAAGCGGGGGGAAGCAACTATGGCTACACCTTC
CASSQAGGSNYGYTF
>.|TRBJ2-5|TRBV19|.
TGTGCCAGTAGCCGCCTCCTTAAGGAGACCCAGTACTTC
CASSRLLKETQYF
>.|TRBJ2-7|TRBV12-3/TRBV12-4|.
TGTGCCAGCAGTTCTCAGGCCTACGAGCAGTACTTC
CASSSQAYEQYF
>.|TRBJ2-1|TRBV5-1|.
TGCGCCAGCAGCTTGGTTTCAGTATACAATGAGCAGTTCTTC
CASSLVSVYNEQFF
>TRBD2|TRBJ2-2|TRBV3-1/TRBV3-2|once
TGTGCCAGCAGTCTAGCGGGACTCACCGGGGAGCTGTTTTTT
CASSLAGLTGELFF
>.|TRBJ2-1|TRBV4-2|.
TGTGCCAGCAGCCAAGTCGTAGCGCTCGGGGAGCAGTTCTTC
CASSQVVALGEQFF
>.|TRBJ1-1|TRBV15|.
TGTGCCACCAGCAGGGACAGCGATTACACTGAAGCTTTCTTT
CATSRDSDYTEAFF
>TRBD1|TRBJ1-1|TRBV5-1|.
TGCGCCAGCAGCTTGTTTCCATCGGGACAGGGGGGTTTGAACACTGAAGCTTTCTTT
CASSLFPSGQGGLNTEAFF
>TRBD1|TRBJ1-5|TRBV19|.
TGTGCCAGTAGTCTTCGTCCCGGACAGGGAAACAATCAGCCCCAGCATTTT
CASSLRPGQGNNQPQHF
>TRBD1|TRBJ1-2|TRBV4-1|.
TGCGCCAGCAGCCAAGATCGAGGACAGGGGGACTATGGCTACACCTTC
CASSQDRGQGDYGYTF
>.|TRBJ2-5|TRBV15|.
TGTGCCACCAGCAGAGAGTATCCAGGACGCCCGTACTTC
CATSREYPGRPYF
>.|TRBJ2-5|TRBV7-2|.
TGTGCCAGCAGCTCCCCACCCCAAGAGACCCAGTACTTC
CASSSPPQETQYF
>.|TRBJ2-6|TRBV5-4|.
TGTGCCAGCAGCTCCATCGACTCCTCTGGGGCCAACGTCCTGACTTTC
CASSSIDSSGANVLTF
>.|TRBJ1-2|TRBV6-5|.
TGTGCCAGTAACCGTGGGGGCGGTTATGGCTACACCTTC
CASNRGGGYGYTF
>TRBD1|TRBJ1-1|TRBV11-2|once
TGTGCCAGCAGCTTAGCTTTCCCCCACAGGGGGGACACTGAAGCTTTCTTT
CASSLAFPHRGDTEAFF
>.|TRBJ2-5|TRBV5-1|.
TGCGCCAGCAGCTACTCCCACGGTGGCCAAGAGACCCAGTACTTC
CASSYSHGGQETQYF
>.|TRBJ2-5|TRBV7-2|.
TGTGCCAGCAGCCCGCAGGGGGGGCAGGCCCAGTACTTC
CASSPQGGQAQYF
>TRBD2|TRBJ2-7|TRBV27|.
TGTGCCAGCAGTTCGAGAGGGACTATATACGAGCAGTACTTC
CASSSRGTIYEQYF
>.|TRBJ1-3|TRBV11-2|.
TGTGCCAGCAGCTTAGATCGGAGTGCTGGAAACACCATATATTTT
CASSLDRSAGNTIYF
>TRBD1|TRBJ2-2|TRBV28|.
TGTGCCAGCAGTTTGACCCAGGGGGCAACGAACACCGGGGAGCTGTTTTTT
CASSLTQGATNTGELFF
>.|TRBJ2-1|TRBV27|.
TGTGCCAGCAGTTTATTTGGGGCTGGGCTTTACAATGAGCAGTTCTTC
CASSLFGAGLYNEQFF
>.|TRBJ1-2|TRBV9|.
TGTGCCAGCAGCGAGGGACCCGGCGGCAACTATGGCTACACCTTC
CASSEGPGGNYGYTF
>TRBD1|TRBJ2-5|TRBV28|.
TGTGCCGGATCTTCCCCGGGACAGGGAAAAGAGACCCAGTACTTC
CAGSSPGQGKETQYF
>.|TRBJ2-3|TRBV6-5|.
TGTGCCAGCAGTTACGCGGGGACTAGCACAGATACGCAGTATTTT
CASSYAGTSTDTQYF
>.|TRBJ2-5|TRBV29-1|.
TGCAGCGTTGAATTCCCTTTGGGGAGGGGGCTTTCAGAGACCCAGTACTTC
CSVEFPLGRGLSETQYF
>.|TRBJ1-2|TRBV29-1|.
TGCAGCGCAGGACAGCGGAACTATGGCTACACCTTC
CSAGQRNYGYTF
>.|TRBJ2-7|TRBV7-2|.
TGTGCCAGCAGCTCAGGAACGGGGTCTTGGGACGAGCAGTACTTC
CASSSGTGSWDEQYF
>.|TRBJ2-7|TRBV5-1|.
TGCGCCAGCAGCTTGGAACCGGGCGCCTCCTACGAGCAGTACTTC
CASSLEPGASYEQYF
>.|TRBJ2-7|TRBV7-9|.
TGTGCCAGCAGCTATGGCAGCTACGAGCAGTACTTC
CASSYGSYEQYF
>.|TRBJ2-3|TRBV18|.
TGTGCCAGCTCACCGAGCGGTGGCACAGATACGCAGTATTTT
CASSPSGGTDTQYF
>TRBD2|TRBJ2-3|TRBV6-1|.
TGTGCCAGCAGTGAATATTACGGGGGGGAAGCAGATACGCAGTATTTT
CASSEYYGGEADTQYF
>.|TRBJ1-1|TRBV27|.
TGTGCCAGCAGTTTTTCGGCGGGCACTGAAGCTTTCTTT
CASSFSAGTEAFF
>TRBD1|TRBJ1-5|TRBV11-1|.
TGTGCCAGCAGCTCCGGACAGGGCCTGCATCAGCCCCAGCATTTT
CASSSGQGLHQPQHF
>.|TRBJ2-5|TRBV28|once
TGTGCCAGCAGCACATTTCTCGGGGGCCAAGAGACCCAGTACTTC
CASSTFLGGQETQYF
>.|TRBJ2-5|TRBV11-2|.
TGTGCCAGCAGCTTACTCCAAGAGACCCAGTACTTC
CASSLLQETQYF